The 2 T cell receptor beta chains listed next were all sequenced from one sample in a study of human CD8 memory T cell subsets. Preparation of the TCR beta libraries relied on UMI-labeled 5' RACE. TCRdb re-called the 5' RACE reads; every CDR3 protein appears as one record, without DNA. The sample's table shows about 10,000 distinct CDR3 sequences. Material: CD8+ stem-like memory T cells (TSCM and TCM) sorted from PBMCs. Sample subset: stem-like memory CD8 T cells (TSTEM), CCR7+ PD-1- TIGIT-. These receptors were taken from a human donor in good health.

The gene calls are TRBV7-9 and TRBJ2-7; with no DNA, the TCRdb D assignment of TRBD1 cannot be verified. Germline V CDR1 and CDR2: SEHNR, FQNEAQ (reference sequence). This CDR3 has 12 amino acids. The CDR3 is CATQTGSYEQYF.

The J gene is TRBJ2-3, the V gene TRBV29-1; no DNA is available, so the TRBD1 call from TCRdb remains unchecked. The germline CDR1 and CDR2 sequences are SQVTM and ANQGSEA. The CDR3 covers 17 residues. CDR3 residues: CSVDRGDRGLATDTQYF.